This T cell receptor beta chain came from a study of tumor and adjacent non-tumor tissue in lung cancer. Study-wide context: Aged about 31 to 80 years, patients included 10 men and roughly five women with stage I to III disease. Study results and limitations: TCR diversity was significantly greater in tumor than normal lung tissue.

As concerns this clonotype: Its target is unknown. With a much larger clone just one base away, this may be a read error.

From germline, CDR1 is SGHAT and CDR2 FQNNGV. The CDR3 has 13 residues. The V end was cut by 1 base, the J end by 6 bases, with 7 bases between. This sample's RNA came from whole unsorted tissue. More than 3 cm separated this lung sample from the edge of the tumor. Between August and November 2014, newly diagnosed, chemotherapy-naive lung cancer patients underwent thoracic surgery in China. Three rounds of nested PCR, following a modified ARM-PCR protocol, produced the TCRbeta library. TCRdb called the multiplex PCR reads again in MiXCR, with one record for every CDR3 protein. The top ten clones hold under 20% of a sample with approximately 120,000 distinct CDR3 sequences, roughly two thirds of them seen once.

The sample consisted of distant non-tumor lung tissue. This receptor was obtained from a man aged 55 to 70 with non-small cell lung cancer. The V call is TRBV11-2, the J call TRBJ2-1; D unresolved. This CDR3 reads CASSLATCNEQFF. CDR3 coding DNA: TGTGCCAGCAGCTTAGCCACCTGCAATGAGCAGTTCTTC.